This record looks at one T cell receptor beta chain sequence and its context. The data stem from a study of memory CD4+ T cells and cytomegalovirus serostatus. V was cut by 3 bases and J by 0 bases, with 10 bases left in between. Germline V CDR1 and CDR2: SGHDT, YYEEEE. The CDR3 loop spans 14 amino acids. The sort gate was single viable CD3+CD4+CD8-CD45RO+ cells for memory CD4+ T cells. Assay: immunoSEQ multiplex PCR; the TCRdb copy retains only in-frame clones and omits some. This table holds tens of thousands of clones, around 78% found once. Sequenced input: memory CD4+ T cells from blood. V and J are TRBV5-6 and TRBJ2-7, with D possibly called TRBD1 or TRBD2 (5 bases each). The receptor was derived from an adult in good health and CMV-seronegative. CDR3 sequence reads: CASSSPGPSYEQYF. CDR3 nucleotide sequence: TGTGCCAGCAGCTCTCCGGGACCCTCCTACGAGCAGTACTTC.